This is a list of T cell receptor beta chains from one sample in a study of blood T cell repertoires in COVID-19. Data came from immunoSEQ multiplex PCR; TCRdb stores just in-frame clones and leaves some out. Of 29,000 or so clones listed, approximately 80% were seen once; the top ten hold about 49%. The sequenced sample consisted of peripheral blood. The receptors shown here come from an older woman with acute or convalescent COVID-19. Both conserved end residues are part of each CDR3. The D gene is left open where the match is weak. Expanded clones get a size class; other rows say once, few or many, or leave the size out.

j_gene: TRBJ1-1
abundance: few
v_gene: TRBV6-6
d_gene: TRBD1
CDR3aa: CASIRQGRTEAFF
CDR3nt: TGTGCCAGCATAAGACAGGGGAGGACTGAAGCTTTCTTT

j_gene: TRBJ2-7
abundance: .
v_gene: TRBV7-2
d_gene: .
CDR3aa: CASSLWGTSSYEQYF
CDR3nt: TGTGCCAGCAGCTTATGGGGGACTTCAAGCTACGAGCAGTACTTC

j_gene: TRBJ2-1
abundance: .
v_gene: TRBV14
d_gene: TRBD2
CDR3aa: CASSQDRVFSGYSYNEQFF
CDR3nt: TGTGCCAGCAGCCAAGATCGGGTTTTTAGCGGGTACTCCTACAATGAGCAGTTCTTC

j_gene: TRBJ2-7
abundance: .
v_gene: TRBV19
d_gene: TRBD2
CDR3aa: CASSHGGVSSYEQYF
CDR3nt: TGTGCCAGTAGTCATGGGGGGGTCAGCTCCTACGAGCAGTACTTC

j_gene: TRBJ1-2
abundance: .
v_gene: TRBV25-1
d_gene: .
CDR3aa: CASSESVGREDGYTF
CDR3nt: TGTGCCAGCAGTGAATCGGTGGGCAGGGAAGATGGCTACACCTTC

j_gene: TRBJ1-1
abundance: few
v_gene: TRBV10-3
d_gene: TRBD1
CDR3aa: CAISGGQGAGTEAFF
CDR3nt: TGTGCCATCAGTGGGGGACAGGGGGCCGGGACTGAAGCTTTCTTT

j_gene: TRBJ2-7
abundance: .
v_gene: TRBV4-2
d_gene: TRBD2
CDR3aa: CASMGGGSYEQYF
CDR3nt: TGTGCCAGCATGGGCGGGGGCTCCTACGAGCAGTACTTC

j_gene: TRBJ2-6
abundance: .
v_gene: TRBV7-2
d_gene: .
CDR3aa: CASSSQRLGGSSGANVLTF
CDR3nt: TGTGCCAGCAGCTCCCAACGACTAGGTGGTAGCTCTGGGGCCAACGTCCTGACTTTC

j_gene: TRBJ2-7
abundance: .
v_gene: TRBV27
d_gene: .
CDR3aa: CASSFGYEQYF
CDR3nt: TGTGCCAGCAGTTTCGGGTACGAGCAGTACTTC

j_gene: TRBJ1-3
abundance: few
v_gene: TRBV7-9
d_gene: TRBD1
CDR3aa: CASSWGDSPGNTIYF
CDR3nt: TGTGCCAGCAGCTGGGGGGACAGCCCTGGAAACACCATATATTTT

j_gene: TRBJ2-7
abundance: medium-sized
v_gene: TRBV6-6
d_gene: TRBD1
CDR3aa: CASRDRTGGSYEQYF
CDR3nt: TGTGCCAGCAGAGACCGGACAGGGGGTTCCTACGAGCAGTACTTC

j_gene: TRBJ2-6
abundance: .
v_gene: TRBV2
d_gene: .
CDR3aa: CASNDRTSSGANVLTF
CDR3nt: TGTGCCAGCAACGACAGGACTAGCTCTGGGGCCAACGTCCTGACTTTC

j_gene: TRBJ1-2
abundance: .
v_gene: TRBV10-2
d_gene: .
CDR3aa: CASSEGGAYGYTF
CDR3nt: TGCGCCAGCAGTGAGGGGGGGGCCTATGGCTACACCTTC

j_gene: TRBJ1-6
abundance: .
v_gene: TRBV29-1
d_gene: TRBD1
CDR3aa: CSVSGDRDSPLHF
CDR3nt: TGCAGCGTTTCGGGGGACAGGGATTCACCCCTCCACTTT

j_gene: TRBJ2-7
abundance: .
v_gene: TRBV9
d_gene: TRBD1
CDR3aa: CASSVGLQGASYEQYF
CDR3nt: TGTGCCAGCAGCGTAGGTCTCCAGGGGGCTTCCTACGAGCAGTACTTC

j_gene: TRBJ2-3
abundance: .
v_gene: TRBV7-2
d_gene: TRBD2
CDR3aa: CASSRQREGTQYF
CDR3nt: TGTGCCAGCAGCCGTCAAAGGGAGGGTACGCAGTATTTT

j_gene: TRBJ2-3
abundance: .
v_gene: TRBV19
d_gene: TRBD2
CDR3aa: CASSIRLAGVTDTQYF
CDR3nt: TGTGCCAGTAGTATTAGACTAGCGGGGGTCACAGATACGCAGTATTTT

j_gene: TRBJ2-1
abundance: .
v_gene: TRBV7-9
d_gene: TRBD1
CDR3aa: CASSPAGTGHNEQFF
CDR3nt: TGTGCCAGCAGCCCAGCCGGGACAGGGCACAATGAGCAGTTCTTC

j_gene: TRBJ1-1
abundance: few
v_gene: TRBV6-5
d_gene: TRBD1
CDR3aa: CASRTGDNMNTEAFF
CDR3nt: TGTGCCAGTAGGACAGGGGACAACATGAACACTGAAGCTTTCTTT

j_gene: TRBJ2-1
abundance: .
v_gene: TRBV9
d_gene: .
CDR3aa: CASSATPRIGEQFF
CDR3nt: TGTGCCAGCAGCGCAACTCCGAGGATCGGTGAGCAGTTCTTC

j_gene: TRBJ2-3
abundance: .
v_gene: TRBV6-1
d_gene: .
CDR3aa: CASSEADSATDTQYF
CDR3nt: TGTGCCAGCAGTGAAGCGGACAGTGCGACAGATACGCAGTATTTT

j_gene: TRBJ1-3
abundance: .
v_gene: TRBV28
d_gene: .
CDR3aa: CASRTTGLAGNTIYF
CDR3nt: TGTGCCAGCAGAACCACAGGGCTGGCAGGAAACACCATATATTTT

j_gene: TRBJ1-5
abundance: few
v_gene: TRBV18
d_gene: .
CDR3aa: CASSPQYNQPQHF
CDR3nt: TGTGCCAGCTCACCCCAGTACAATCAGCCCCAGCATTTT

j_gene: TRBJ1-5
abundance: .
v_gene: TRBV6-4
d_gene: TRBD1
CDR3aa: CASSESPGPGGSIVQPQHF
CDR3nt: TGTGCCAGCAGTGAGAGCCCCGGGCCAGGGGGGAGTATCGTTCAGCCCCAGCATTTT

j_gene: TRBJ1-3
abundance: .
v_gene: TRBV7-9
d_gene: .
CDR3aa: CASSYQTVESGNTIYF
CDR3nt: TGTGCCAGCAGCTACCAGACAGTAGAATCTGGAAACACCATATATTTT

j_gene: TRBJ1-4
abundance: .
v_gene: TRBV4-1
d_gene: .
CDR3aa: CASSQDRMRGEKLFF
CDR3nt: TGCGCCAGCAGCCAAGATCGTATGCGGGGGGAAAAACTGTTTTTT

j_gene: TRBJ1-5
abundance: .
v_gene: TRBV6-5
d_gene: TRBD1
CDR3aa: CASDTGGIGNQPQHF
CDR3nt: TGTGCCAGCGATACAGGGGGCATAGGCAATCAGCCCCAGCATTTT

j_gene: TRBJ2-2
abundance: .
v_gene: TRBV20-1
d_gene: TRBD1
CDR3aa: CSASMTGESGELFF
CDR3nt: TGCAGTGCTAGTATGACAGGGGAGTCAGGGGAGCTGTTTTTT

j_gene: TRBJ2-1
abundance: .
v_gene: TRBV28
d_gene: .
CDR3aa: CASSRGGAERNEQFF
CDR3nt: TGTGCCAGCAGTCGCGGAGGGGCGGAGAGGAATGAGCAGTTCTTC

j_gene: TRBJ2-3
abundance: few
v_gene: TRBV7-8
d_gene: .
CDR3aa: CASSLGGRVTDTQYF
CDR3nt: TGTGCCAGCAGCTTAGGAGGGCGAGTAACAGATACGCAGTATTTT

j_gene: TRBJ2-1
abundance: .
v_gene: TRBV9
d_gene: TRBD1
CDR3aa: CASSVVGTGVNEQFF
CDR3nt: TGTGCCAGCAGCGTAGTTGGGACAGGGGTTAATGAGCAGTTCTTC

j_gene: TRBJ2-7
abundance: .
v_gene: TRBV18
d_gene: TRBD1
CDR3aa: CASSPGQLYEQYF
CDR3nt: TGTGCCAGCTCACCGGGACAGCTATACGAGCAGTACTTC

j_gene: TRBJ2-2
abundance: .
v_gene: TRBV5-1
d_gene: TRBD2
CDR3aa: CVSSLDPGLAGGTGELFF
CDR3nt: TGCGTCAGCAGCTTGGACCCGGGACTAGCGGGGGGAACCGGGGAGCTGTTTTTT

j_gene: TRBJ2-3
abundance: .
v_gene: TRBV3-1/TRBV3-2
d_gene: TRBD2
CDR3aa: CASSPGLAGNTQYF
CDR3nt: TGTGCCAGCAGCCCGGGACTAGCCGGGAATACGCAGTATTTT

j_gene: TRBJ2-7
abundance: .
v_gene: TRBV9
d_gene: TRBD2
CDR3aa: CASSVEPSGLYEQYF
CDR3nt: TGTGCCAGCAGCGTAGAGCCTAGCGGGCTTTACGAGCAGTACTTC

j_gene: TRBJ1-2
abundance: .
v_gene: TRBV19
d_gene: .
CDR3aa: CASRSLVSFYGYTF
CDR3nt: TGTGCCAGTAGATCGCTTGTCAGTTTCTATGGCTACACCTTC

j_gene: TRBJ1-1
abundance: .
v_gene: TRBV6-5
d_gene: .
CDR3aa: CASSGRQNTEAFF
CDR3nt: TGTGCCAGCTCGGGTCGGCAGAACACTGAAGCTTTCTTT

j_gene: TRBJ1-1
abundance: .
v_gene: TRBV24-1
d_gene: TRBD1
CDR3aa: CATSETRQGTGNTEAFF
CDR3nt: TGTGCCACCAGTGAGACCCGACAGGGAACGGGGAACACTGAAGCTTTCTTT

j_gene: TRBJ2-5
abundance: few
v_gene: TRBV5-1
d_gene: TRBD2
CDR3aa: CASSLGLAGPQETQYF
CDR3nt: TGCGCCAGCAGCTTGGGACTAGCGGGACCCCAAGAGACCCAGTACTTC

j_gene: TRBJ2-3
abundance: .
v_gene: TRBV29-1
d_gene: TRBD1
CDR3aa: CSVVPQGAPTDTQYF
CDR3nt: TGCAGCGTTGTCCCCCAGGGGGCGCCCACAGATACGCAGTATTTT

j_gene: TRBJ2-3
abundance: .
v_gene: TRBV5-1
d_gene: .
CDR3aa: CASSLELADTQYF
CDR3nt: TGCGCCAGCAGCTTGGAACTAGCAGATACGCAGTATTTT

j_gene: TRBJ1-2
abundance: once
v_gene: TRBV5-1
d_gene: TRBD1
CDR3aa: CASSLGDRAYGYTF
CDR3nt: TGCGCCAGCAGCCTCGGGGACAGGGCATATGGCTACACCTTC

j_gene: TRBJ1-5
abundance: few
v_gene: TRBV19
d_gene: TRBD1
CDR3aa: CASDRGLTNQPQHF
CDR3nt: TGTGCCAGCGACAGGGGGCTCACTAATCAGCCCCAGCATTTT

j_gene: TRBJ2-1
abundance: once
v_gene: TRBV24-1
d_gene: TRBD1
CDR3aa: CATSDEPGQGSAEQFF
CDR3nt: TGTGCCACCAGTGATGAACCGGGACAGGGGTCCGCTGAGCAGTTCTTC

j_gene: TRBJ1-3
abundance: .
v_gene: TRBV28
d_gene: .
CDR3aa: CASREHSGNTIYF
CDR3nt: TGTGCCAGCAGGGAGCACTCTGGAAACACCATATATTTT

j_gene: TRBJ2-1
abundance: .
v_gene: TRBV18
d_gene: TRBD2
CDR3aa: CASSSTSGGYNEQFF
CDR3nt: TGTGCCAGCTCGTCAACTAGCGGGGGCTACAATGAGCAGTTCTTC